The 30 T cell receptor beta chains given below trace back to one sample, sequenced in a study of blood T cells in healthy people across ages. Combining a sample-barcoded 5' primer with a J-beta primer mix, a second PCR ran for about 7 to 12 cycles. TCRdb called the 5' RACE reads again in MiXCR, with one record for every CDR3 protein. The data hold around 990,000 distinct CDR3 sequences, with roughly 24% observed a single time. The same sample was also studied in work on T cells of mothers and their children.

The material sequenced was blood. The receptors shown here come from a girl aged 2-10 years in good health.

This clonotype was found a few times. The rearrangement uses TRBV28 and TRBJ2-5; 7 bases agree with TRBD1. The assigned J gene may be wrong: the sequence end matches TRBJ2-1 better. Germline V gives CDR1 MDHEN, CDR2 SYDVKM. There are 13 residues in the CDR3. CDR3 protein: CATYRDSVNEQFF. The CDR3, as DNA: TGTGCCACCTACCGGGACAGCGTAAATGAGCAGTTCTTC.

This clonotype appeared a few times. The chain joins TRBV20-1 to TRBJ2-5; perhaps TRBD1 as D (5 bases). The DNA end is a closer match to TRBJ2-7, so the J assignment may be wrong. This CDR3 region has 15 residues. Per the germline V gene, CDR1 is DFQATT and CDR2 is SNEGSKA (reference sequence). The CDR3 DNA reads TGCAGTGCCAGGGCCGTTTCACGGGCCTCCTACGAGCAGTACTTC. It is translated as CSARAVSRASYEQYF.

The table lists this clonotype with a few counts. The V call is TRBV29-1, the J call TRBJ2-1, with D possibly matching TRBD2 (6 bases). V was clipped by 5 bases and J by 5 bases, with 19 bases between them. CDR3 length equals 15 residues. Germline loops: CDR1 SQVTM, CDR2 ANQGSEA. CDR3 sequence reads: CSVLIAGLEDNEQFF. The CDR3 DNA follows: TGCAGCGTTTTGATCGCGGGGTTAGAAGACAATGAGCAGTTCTTC.

The rearrangement links TRBV10-3 to TRBJ2-7; D unresolved. This CDR3 has 12 amino acids. Germline V gene data show CDR1 as ENHRY and CDR2 as SYGVKD. V was cut by 3 bases and J by 0 bases, with 3 bases left in between. In DNA form, the CDR3 reads TGTGCCATCAGTGACAACTCCTACGAGCAGTACTTC. Encoded protein: CAISDNSYEQYF.

The chain links TRBV5-1 to TRBJ2-3; tentative D call: TRBD2 (6 bases). The CDR3 sequence is 15 residues long. V lost 5 bases, J lost 2 bases, and 15 bases lay in between. The germline CDR1 and CDR2 sequences are SGHRS and YFSETQ. The CDR3, as DNA: TGCGCCAGCAGGGAATCCGGGACTTACACAGATACGCAGTATTTT. Translation: CASRESGTYTDTQYF. Full variable domain (outside the CDR3, taken from reference TRBV5-1 and TRBJ2-3): KAGVTQTPRYLIKTRGQQVTLSCSPISGHRSVSWYQQTPGQGLQFLFEYFSETQRNKGNFPGRFSGRQFSNSRSEMNVSTLELGDSALYLCASRESGTYTDTQYFGPGTRLTVL.

This clonotype was counted between two and nine times. This chain joins TRBV6-2 or TRBV6-3 and TRBJ1-1, with no clear D. The CDR3 totals 16 residues. Between the trimmed V and J ends, which lost 5 bases and 1 base, there was a span of 17 bases. Per germline, CDR1 MNHEY and CDR2 SVGEGT. CDR3 nucleotide sequence: TGTGCCAGCAGTAACTTCGGGTCCAGAACGAACACTGAAGCTTTCTTT. Translated: CASSNFGSRTNTEAFF.

This clonotype was detected ten times or more. The V call is TRBV29-1, the J call TRBJ2-5, with D uncertain. CDR3 size: 10 residues. Germline lookup yields CDR1 SQVTM and CDR2 ANQGSEA. V was shortened by 5 bases and J by 1 base, with 2 bases between the two germline ends. This CDR3 is CSVRQETQYF. The CDR3, as DNA: TGCAGCGTTCGCCAAGAGACCCAGTACTTC.

The chain carries TRBV5-6 and TRBJ2-7; possible D gene TRBD1, 5 bases. The CDR3 has 14 residues. Germline V gene data show CDR1 as SGHDT and CDR2 as YYEEEE. The ends were cut back, 3 bases at V and 3 bases at J, with 13 bases in the middle. For the CDR3, the DNA is TGTGCCAGCAGCTATCGACAGCGCCTCTACGAGCAGTACTTC. It specifies CASSYRQRLYEQYF.

The chain combines TRBV28 with TRBJ1-5, with a weak D call TRBD1 (6 bases). CDR3 length: 13 residues. V was pared by 3 bases and J by 5 bases, with 8 bases between. Germline-derived CDR1 and CDR2 are MDHEN and SYDVKM. Here the CDR3 DNA reads TGTGCCAGCAGTTTTAACAGGGATCAGCCCCAGCATTTT. This gives the protein CASSFNRDQPQHF.

The gene calls are TRBV20-1 and TRBJ2-5; D remains unclear. The V gene lost 1 base and the J gene lost 3 bases, with 9 bases spanning the gap. The CDR3 is 13 amino acids. Germline V CDR1 and CDR2: DFQATT, SNEGSKA (reference sequence). CDR3 nucleotides: TGCAGTGCTAGAGTAAGCGCGGAAGAGACCCAGTACTTC. This gives the protein CSARVSAEETQYF.

This clonotype turned up a few times. V is TRBV7-2 and J is TRBJ2-5, with 9 bases aligning to TRBD2. Germline V CDR1 and CDR2: SGHTA, FQGNSA. The CDR3 contains 16 residues. With 1 base clipped from V and 4 bases from J, the junction kept 7 bases outside the gene matches. CDR3 bases: TGTGCCAGCAGCTTAGAGGCTAGCGGGGTCGGAGAGACCCAGTACTTC. It is translated as CASSLEASGVGETQYF.

This clonotype was seen only a few times. The genes are TRBV28 and TRBJ1-2; D remains ambiguous. The CDR3 length is 14 residues. Between the trimmed V and J ends, which lost 3 bases and 8 bases, there was a span of 16 bases. Germline CDR1 reads MDHEN; CDR2 reads SYDVKM. The CDR3 reads CASSLNPQLRGYTF. Written as DNA, the CDR3 is TGTGCCAGCAGTTTGAATCCTCAGCTGAGAGGCTACACCTTC.

The rearrangement joins TRBV24-1 to TRBJ2-5; no clear D. The assigned J gene may be wrong: the sequence end matches TRBJ2-7 better. The length of the CDR3 is 15 residues. The V gene's germline CDR1 is KGHDR and CDR2 SFDVKD. CDR3 nucleotide sequence: TGTGCCACCAGTGATTCTTCCCTCCCTTACTACGAGCAGTACTTC. It codes for CATSDSSLPYYEQYF.

The J gene is TRBJ1-4, the V gene TRBV7-9; D is ambiguous. V lost 4 bases and J lost 7, with 13 bases in between. The CDR3 covers 14 residues. Looked up from germline, CDR1 is SEHNR and CDR2 is FQNEAQ (reference sequence). The CDR3 loop reads CASSSPIGREKLFF. DNA for the CDR3: TGTGCCAGCAGCTCACCCATAGGACGTGAAAAACTGTTTTTT. Full variable domain (missing parts from reference TRBV7-9 and TRBJ1-4): DTGVSQNPRHKITKRGQNVTFRCDPISEHNRLYWYRQTLGQGPEFLTYFQNEAQLEKSRLLSDRFSAERPKGSFSTLEIQRTEQGDSAMYLCASSSPIGREKLFFGSGTQLSVL.

The sample holds a few counts of this clonotype. This sequence joins TRBV7-3 and TRBJ2-5; no reliable D call. The J call may be faulty, since TRBJ2-7 better matches the DNA end. Germline values: CDR1 SGHTA, CDR2 FQGTGA. The CDR3 contains 13 residues. The CDR3 bases are TGTGCCAGCAGCTTATCTCACGGTGGCGAGCAGTACTTC. Protein product: CASSLSHGGEQYF.

The V and J genes are TRBV7-9 and TRBJ2-3, with D uncertain. The CDR3 totals 15 residues. V was clipped by 3 bases and J by 4 bases, with 14 bases between them. Germline-derived CDR1 and CDR2 are SEHNR and FQNEAQ (reference sequence). The CDR3 reads CASSFPPRGADTQYF. The CDR3 nucleotides are TGTGCCAGCAGCTTCCCTCCCCGCGGAGCAGATACGCAGTATTTT.

The rearrangement joins TRBV10-1 to TRBJ2-1; a weak D match, TRBD1 (6 bases). This CDR3 spans 13 amino acids. V lost 4 bases and J 9 bases, leaving 13 bases between the germline ends. Per the germline V gene, CDR1 is WNHNN and CDR2 is SYGVQD (reference sequence). CDR3 sequence reads: CASSGGPGAEQFF. The CDR3 DNA reads as TGCGCCAGCAGTGGGGGGCCCGGGGCTGAGCAGTTCTTC.

Only a few counts were recorded for this clonotype. V is TRBV23-1 and J is TRBJ2-7, with a tentative D call TRBD1 (5 bases). TRBV23-1 is an ORF, with its function uncertain. The CDR3 consists of 16 residues. With 0 bases removed from V and 0 bases from J, the gap between germline ends came to 12 bases. Here the CDR3 DNA reads TGCGCCAGCAGTCAATCGAGAGACAGCTGCTCCTACGAGCAGTACTTC. Translated, it gives CASSQSRDSCSYEQYF.

This rearrangement joins TRBV15 to TRBJ2-1; a weak D match, TRBD1 (5 bases). TRBJ2-7 explains the end of the DNA better; the J call may be wrong. This CDR3 region has 15 residues. Germline V gives CDR1 LNHNV, CDR2 YYDKDF (reference sequence). The chain's CDR3 is CATSSSRALSYEQYF. Written as DNA, the CDR3 is TGTGCCACCAGCAGCTCCAGGGCCCTCTCCTACGAGCAGTACTTC.

The chain has TRBV6-6 and TRBJ2-5; D remains ambiguous. The J call may not be correct, given that the DNA end is closer to TRBJ2-1. Looked up from germline, CDR1 is MNHNY and CDR2 is SVGAGI (reference sequence). The CDR3 consists of 13 residues. CDR3 in amino acids: CASSSPWWDEQFF. In nucleotides, the CDR3 is TGTGCCAGCAGTTCCCCATGGTGGGATGAGCAGTTCTTC.

V and J are TRBV6-5 and TRBJ2-5, with a possible D match to TRBD1 (6 bases). Per germline, CDR1 MNHEY and CDR2 SVGAGI. There are 14 residues in the CDR3. With 10 bases removed from V and 3 bases from J, the gap between germline ends came to 18 bases. CDR3 coding DNA: TGTGCCATCCACAGGGTAGCAACAGAAGAGACCCAGTACTTC. Protein product: CAIHRVATEETQYF.

The rearrangement links TRBV20-1 to TRBJ2-1; 7 bases align to TRBD2. Germline assignment: CDR1 DFQATT and CDR2 SNEGSKA (reference sequence). The CDR3 runs to 14 residues. After removal of 5 bases from V and 4 bases from J, the junction contained 8 bases not matched to a gene. The CDR3 sequence is CSARQGGGYNEQFF. The CDR3 bases are TGCAGTGCTCGGCAAGGCGGGGGTTACAATGAGCAGTTCTTC.

CDR3 nucleotide sequence: TGTGCCAGCAGAGAACCGGGTAGAAAGTCTAGTGGCTACACCTTC. Its protein product is CASREPGRKSSGYTF. The J gene is TRBJ1-2, the V gene TRBV27; D not resolved. This CDR3 has 15 amino acids. The V gene lost 6 bases and the J gene lost 7 bases, with 21 bases spanning the gap. Germline V gives CDR1 MNHEY, CDR2 SMNVEV (reference sequence).

V and J are TRBV12-3 or TRBV12-4 and TRBJ2-5; no firm D call. The CDR3 is made up of 13 amino acids. Trimming took off 8 bases at V and 0 bases at J, with 10 bases between the two ends. CDR3: CASGRTHQETQYF. The CDR3 coding sequence is TGTGCCAGCGGAAGAACCCACCAAGAGACCCAGTACTTC.

This clonotype was seen a handful of times. This chain uses TRBV18 with TRBJ2-7, with a weak D call TRBD2 (6 bases). The V end lost 3 bases, the J end lost 1 base, and 10 bases lay between the germline ends. Germline V gene sequence: CDR1 KGHSH, CDR2 LQKENI. This CDR3 comprises 14 residues. The CDR3 DNA sequence: TGTGCCAGCTCACCGGGACTGGGGTCCTACGAGCAGTACTTC. Residues: CASSPGLGSYEQYF.

The rearrangement uses TRBV7-2 and TRBJ2-1, with 9 bases matching TRBD2. The germline CDR1 and CDR2 sequences are SGHTA and FQGNSA. CDR3 size: 16 residues. The J segment lost 8 bases and the V segment lost 1 base, leaving 9 bases of the junction unmatched. Here the CDR3 reads CASSLGAGGFGYEQFF. As DNA, the CDR3 is TGTGCCAGCAGCTTAGGTGCGGGGGGGTTTGGGTATGAGCAGTTCTTC.

The chain recombines TRBV29-1 with TRBJ2-1; 10 bases line up with TRBD2. The V gene end was trimmed by 4 bases and the J gene end by 5 bases; junction bases not matched to a gene: 8. Per germline, CDR1 SQVTM and CDR2 ANQGSEA. The CDR3 totals 15 residues. The chain's CDR3 is CSVAFRLAGDNEQFF. The CDR3, as DNA: TGCAGCGTTGCGTTTCGCCTAGCGGGGGACAATGAGCAGTTCTTC.

This clonotype was seen only a few times. The chain employs TRBV5-5 and TRBJ2-1; the match to TRBD1 covers 7 bases. The J call may be wrong; the DNA end is better matched by TRBJ2-5. Per the germline V gene, CDR1 is SGHKS and CDR2 is YYEKEE (reference sequence). This CDR3 contains 19 residues. CDR3 DNA: TGTGCCAGCAGCTTGGAGGGGGCCCCTCGTCTGGGGATACAAGAGACCCAGTACTTC. Its protein product is CASSLEGAPRLGIQETQYF.

V usage is TRBV7-2 and J usage is TRBJ2-3; possibly TRBD2 for D (6 bases). In germline, CDR1 is SGHTA, CDR2 FQGNSA. V was pared by 5 bases and J by 2 bases, with 17 bases between. The CDR3 sequence is 16 residues long. The CDR3 bases are TGTGCCAGCAGCCAAGGATGGCGCGGGACCACAGATACGCAGTATTTT. Translated: CASSQGWRGTTDTQYF.

The sample holds a few counts of this clonotype. V usage is TRBV27 and J usage is TRBJ1-5; D uncertain. The CDR3 sequence is 13 residues long. Trimming removed 2 bases at V and 5 bases at J, with 7 bases between. The V gene's germline CDR1 is MNHEY and CDR2 SMNVEV (reference sequence). The CDR3 sequence is CASSLQRDQPQHF. Here the CDR3 DNA reads TGTGCCAGCAGTTTACAGCGAGATCAGCCCCAGCATTTT.